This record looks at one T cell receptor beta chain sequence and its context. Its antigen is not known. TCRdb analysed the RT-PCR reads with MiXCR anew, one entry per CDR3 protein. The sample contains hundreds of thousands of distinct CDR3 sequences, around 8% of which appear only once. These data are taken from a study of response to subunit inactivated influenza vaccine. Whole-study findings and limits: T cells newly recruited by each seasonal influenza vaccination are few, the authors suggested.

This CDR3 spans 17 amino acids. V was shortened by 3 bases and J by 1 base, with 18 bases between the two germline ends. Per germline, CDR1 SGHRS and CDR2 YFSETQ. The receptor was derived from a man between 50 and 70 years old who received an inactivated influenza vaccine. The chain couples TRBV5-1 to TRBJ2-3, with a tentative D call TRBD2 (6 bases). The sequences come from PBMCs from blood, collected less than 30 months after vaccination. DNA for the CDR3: TGCGCCAGCAGCTGGGCGAAGGAGGGGCGAGGCACAGATACGCAGTATTTT. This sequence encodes CASSWAKEGRGTDTQYF.